This T cell receptor beta chain was recorded in a study of shared clonotypes between healthy human individuals. The V gene lost 5 bases and the J gene lost 5 bases, with 15 bases spanning the gap. CDR1 and CDR2 (germline): MDHEN, SYDVKM. CDR3 size: 14 residues. Generated by immunoSEQ multiplex PCR, the TCRdb table keeps only in-frame clones and is missing some. The sample carries about 2.2 million clones, 93% recorded once. As defined, naive CD8 cells were CD45RO-negative and positively selected for CCR7, with terminally differentiated effector memory CD45RA+ cells excluded. Sequencing was performed on naive CD8+ T cells from PBMCs. J is TRBJ1-2 and V is TRBV28, with D maybe TRBD1 (5 bases). This receptor was identified in a man aged 18 to 29 in good health. Some clones in this sample may be carry-over from other donors' samples. CDR3 bases: TGTGCCAGCAGTCCCTCGGGGGGGTTGTATGGCTACACCTTC. It encodes CASSPSGGLYGYTF.